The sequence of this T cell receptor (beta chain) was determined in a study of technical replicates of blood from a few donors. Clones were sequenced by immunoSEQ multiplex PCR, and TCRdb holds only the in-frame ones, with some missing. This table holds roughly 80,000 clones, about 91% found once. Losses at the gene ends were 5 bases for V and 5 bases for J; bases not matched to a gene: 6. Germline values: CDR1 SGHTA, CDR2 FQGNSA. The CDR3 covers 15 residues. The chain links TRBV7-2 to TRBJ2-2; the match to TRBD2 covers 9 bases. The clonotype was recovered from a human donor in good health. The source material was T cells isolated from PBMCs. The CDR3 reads CASSQRLAGTGELFF. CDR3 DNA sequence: TGTGCCAGCAGCCAAAGGCTAGCGGGAACCGGGGAGCTGTTTTTT.